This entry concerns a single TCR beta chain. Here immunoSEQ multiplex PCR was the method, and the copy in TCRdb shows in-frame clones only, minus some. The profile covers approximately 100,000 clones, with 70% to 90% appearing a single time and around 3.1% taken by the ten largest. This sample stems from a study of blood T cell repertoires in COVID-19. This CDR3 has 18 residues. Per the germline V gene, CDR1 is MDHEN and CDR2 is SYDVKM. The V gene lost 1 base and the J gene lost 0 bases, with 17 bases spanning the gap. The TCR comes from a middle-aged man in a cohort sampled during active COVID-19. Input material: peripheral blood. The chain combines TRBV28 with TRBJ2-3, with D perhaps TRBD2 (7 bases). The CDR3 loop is CASSLSGGPRKSTDTQYF. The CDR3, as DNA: TGTGCCAGCAGTTTATCCGGGGGGCCACGAAAAAGCACAGATACGCAGTATTTT.